The 8 T cell receptor beta chains below all came from one sample that was sequenced in a study of OX40 agonist ivuxolimab in advanced cancers. Some clones are missing from TCRdb's copy, which holds only in-frame ones; the method was immunoSEQ multiplex PCR. The table lists 30,000 to 35,000 clones, under 80% of them singletons. The sample consisted of CD4+ or CD8+ T cells sorted from blood, taken in a trial of the OX40 agonist ivuxolimab. Source of these receptors: an adult with an advanced solid tumor such as melanoma, head and neck, liver or kidney cancer.

This clone was counted a single time. This rearrangement joins TRBV29-1 to TRBJ2-1; 7 bases map to TRBD1. The CDR3 covers 14 residues. The V gene's germline CDR1 is SQVTM and CDR2 ANQGSEA. The V gene end was trimmed by 8 bases and the J gene end by 3 bases; junction bases not matched to a gene: 10. The CDR3 is CSSKYRGSYNEQFF. CDR3 nucleotides: TGCAGCTCGAAGTACAGGGGAAGCTACAATGAGCAGTTCTTC.

The V and J genes are TRBV6-7 and TRBJ2-3; TRBD2 might be the D (6 bases). TRBV6-7 is given ORF status, its function remaining uncertain. Trimming took off 2 bases at V and 3 bases at J, with 9 bases between the two ends. The CDR3 spans 14 residues. The CDR3 DNA reads as TGTGCCAGCAGTTACAGGAGGGGAACAGATACGCAGTATTTT. Protein: CASSYRRGTDTQYF.

The chain carries TRBV30 and TRBJ2-2; a weak D match, TRBD2 (6 bases). This CDR3 is built from 14 residues. V was cut by 6 bases and J by 3 bases, with 14 bases left in between. Germline assignment: CDR1 GTSNPN and CDR2 SVGIG (reference sequence). The CDR3 is CACRVGTYTGELFF. DNA for the CDR3: TGTGCCTGCAGGGTGGGGACTTACACCGGGGAGCTGTTTTTT.

The chain carries TRBV21-1 and TRBJ2-3; the DNA was not compared with TRBD2, the D call given in the table. TRBV21-1 is termed a pseudogene. The CDR3 is 16 amino acids. Here the CDR3 reads CASSKTGRESTDTQYF. In DNA, the CDR3 is TGTGCCAGCAGCAAAACGGGGCGGGAAAGCACAGATACGCAGTATTTT.

The chain couples TRBV27 to TRBJ2-7, with 8 positions matching TRBD1. Unmatched junction bases numbered 4, after V lost 4 bases and J lost 5 bases. This CDR3 contains 13 residues. Germline values: CDR1 MNHEY, CDR2 SMNVEV (reference sequence). CDR3: CASSYPGGDEQYF. The CDR3 DNA reads as TGTGCCAGCAGTTACCCAGGGGGCGACGAGCAGTACTTC.

This clone has only one observation. The chain couples TRBV7-9 to TRBJ2-7, with unresolved D. This CDR3 contains 13 residues. The V end lost 5 bases, the J end lost 3 bases, and 11 bases lay between the germline ends. CDR1 is SEHNR and CDR2 is FQNEAQ in the germline V gene (reference sequence). CDR3 loop: CASSATANYEQYF. In nucleotides, the CDR3 is TGTGCCAGCAGCGCCACAGCGAACTACGAGCAGTACTTC.

The rearrangement uses TRBV2 and TRBJ2-7, with a weak D call TRBD2 (7 bases). The CDR3 is made up of 14 amino acids. Germline V CDR1 and CDR2: SNHLY, FYNNEI. V shed 6 bases and J shed 3 bases, with 15 bases lying between them. In nucleotides, the CDR3 is TGTGCCAGCAGACCGGCGGGGGCGGGCTACGAGCAGTACTTC. It encodes CASRPAGAGYEQYF.

The chain couples TRBV5-1 to TRBJ2-7; tentatively, D is TRBD1 (5 bases). CDR1 is SGHRS, CDR2 YFSETQ, per germline. The CDR3 contains 15 residues. Trimming pared 4 bases from V and 0 bases from J, leaving 14 bases between. The CDR3 region has the DNA TGCGCCAGCAGCCTCGCCCTAAGGGGCTCCTACGAGCAGTACTTC. Translating gives CASSLALRGSYEQYF. Full variable domain (outside the CDR3, taken from reference TRBV5-1 and TRBJ2-7): KAGVTQTPRYLIKTRGQQVTLSCSPISGHRSVSWYQQTPGQGLQFLFEYFSETQRNKGNFPGRFSGRQFSNSRSEMNVSTLELGDSALYLCASSLALRGSYEQYFGPGTRLTVT.